This T cell receptor (beta chain) was observed in a study of cytomegalovirus exposure and HLA in healthy donors. Overall study context: In a later analysis, the roughly 130 validation repertoires were reported to have used the same platform as the 600 to 700 first-cohort repertoires. Findings of the study overall: Using the classifier, cytomegalovirus status was reportedly diagnosed with high specificity and sensitivity.

Donors came from a validation cohort of 90 to 150 subjects, distinct from the first 666-subject cohort. Comments on this clone: What it binds is not known.

TCRdb's copy holds only in-frame clones and misses some; the assay was immunoSEQ multiplex PCR. Of approximately 60,000 clones listed, 95% are singletons. This sequence was found in a woman between 18 and 29 years old in good health and CMV-seropositive. Sequenced sample: PBMCs.

This CDR3 is CASSQVRARGILNTGELFF. The CDR3 nucleotides are TGTGCCAGCTCCCAAGTGCGGGCCAGGGGGATCCTGAACACCGGGGAGCTGTTTTTT. The gene calls are TRBV18 and TRBJ2-2; TRBD1 matches 7 bases. Looked up from germline, CDR1 is KGHSH and CDR2 is LQKENI. V dropped 6 bases and J dropped 1; count of bases not matched to a gene: 17. There are 19 residues in the CDR3.